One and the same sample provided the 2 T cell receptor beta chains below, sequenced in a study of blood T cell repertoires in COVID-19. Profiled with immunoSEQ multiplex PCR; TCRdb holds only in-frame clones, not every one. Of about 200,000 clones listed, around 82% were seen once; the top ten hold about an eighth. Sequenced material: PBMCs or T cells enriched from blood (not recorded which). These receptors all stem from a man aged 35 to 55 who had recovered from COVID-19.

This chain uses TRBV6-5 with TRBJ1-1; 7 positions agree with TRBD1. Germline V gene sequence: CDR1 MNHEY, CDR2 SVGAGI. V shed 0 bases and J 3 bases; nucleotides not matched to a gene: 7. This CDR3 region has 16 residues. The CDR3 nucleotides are TGTGCCAGCAGTTACTCGCAGAGGGGGCTGGACACTGAAGCTTTCTTT. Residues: CASSYSQRGLDTEAFF.

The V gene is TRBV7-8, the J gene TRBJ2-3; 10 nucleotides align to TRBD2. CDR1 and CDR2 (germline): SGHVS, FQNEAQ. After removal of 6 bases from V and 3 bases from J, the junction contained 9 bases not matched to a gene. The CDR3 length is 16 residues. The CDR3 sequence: CASSYTAGGPTDTQYF. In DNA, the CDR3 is TGTGCCAGCAGTTACACAGCGGGAGGGCCGACAGATACGCAGTATTTT.